The sequence of this T cell receptor (beta chain) was determined in a study of shared clonotypes between healthy human individuals. Study results and limitations: It was expected that sequencing depth would affect clonotype sharing among donors.

Clones were read by immunoSEQ multiplex PCR, and TCRdb kept only the in-frame ones, dropping some. Found here are about 490,000 clones, roughly 85% of them singletons; the top ten hold about 12%. As concerns this clone: Its target is not known.

The study drew its donors from healthy HIV-negative adults without recent acute infections or vaccinations. This sequence was found in a woman aged 40 to 50 in good health. Some clones in this sample may be carry-over from other donors' samples. Sequenced: PBMCs.

CDR3 amino acids: CASSFASGPFSYEQYF. The CDR3 nucleotides are TGTGCCAGCAGCTTTGCGTCAGGTCCTTTCTCCTACGAGCAGTACTTC. The V and J genes are TRBV5-6 and TRBJ2-7; no firm D call. Deletions cut 2 bases from V and 0 bases from J, with 15 bases between. CDR1 and CDR2 (germline): SGHDT, YYEEEE. This CDR3 comprises 16 residues.